What follows is one TCR beta chain and its context. Antigen: not known. This sample is drawn from a study of T cell repertoires in ileal Crohn's disease. Germline loops: CDR1 SGHTA, CDR2 FQGTGA. V was trimmed by 5 bases and J by 1 base, leaving 8 bases between them. The CDR3 is made up of 13 amino acids. Overall study results and limits: Active smokers at surgery had more clonal expansions than non-smokers.

Measured with immunoSEQ multiplex PCR; TCRdb has only the in-frame clones, and not every one. The data show more than 2,500 clones, with 70% to 80% seen just once and 36% held by the top ten. Time point specified: neoterminal ileum biopsy at postoperative endoscopy, about 6 months after surgery. What was sequenced was ileal tissue. This sequence was found in an adult with Crohn's disease. The V and J genes are TRBV7-3 and TRBJ1-1; unclear D gene. The DNA for the CDR3 is TGTGCCAGCAGCCCCATCAGGAACACTGAAGCTTTCTTT. Translation gives CASSPIRNTEAFF.